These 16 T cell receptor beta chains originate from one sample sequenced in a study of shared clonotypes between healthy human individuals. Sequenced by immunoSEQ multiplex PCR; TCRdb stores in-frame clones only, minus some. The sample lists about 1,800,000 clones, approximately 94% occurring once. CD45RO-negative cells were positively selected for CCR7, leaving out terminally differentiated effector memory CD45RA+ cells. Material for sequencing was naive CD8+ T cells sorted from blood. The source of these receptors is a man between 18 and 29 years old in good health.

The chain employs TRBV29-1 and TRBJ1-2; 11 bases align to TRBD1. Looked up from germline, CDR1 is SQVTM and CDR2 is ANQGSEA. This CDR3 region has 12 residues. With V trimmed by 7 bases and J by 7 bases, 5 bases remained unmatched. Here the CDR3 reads CSDQGQGVGYTF. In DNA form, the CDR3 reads TGCAGCGACCAGGGACAGGGGGTTGGCTACACCTTC.

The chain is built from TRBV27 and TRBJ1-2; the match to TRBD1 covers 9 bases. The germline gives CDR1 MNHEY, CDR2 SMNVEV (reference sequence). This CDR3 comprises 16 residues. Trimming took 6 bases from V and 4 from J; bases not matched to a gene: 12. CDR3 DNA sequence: TGTGCCAGCAGCCCCTCGACCTGGGACAGGGTCTATGGCTACACCTTC. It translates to CASSPSTWDRVYGYTF.

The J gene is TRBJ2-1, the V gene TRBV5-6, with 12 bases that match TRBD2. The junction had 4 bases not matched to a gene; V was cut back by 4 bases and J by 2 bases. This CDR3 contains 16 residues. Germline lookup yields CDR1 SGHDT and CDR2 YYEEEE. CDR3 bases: TGTGCCAGCAGCCCTAGACTAGCGGGGGCCTACAATGAGCAGTTCTTC. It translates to CASSPRLAGAYNEQFF.

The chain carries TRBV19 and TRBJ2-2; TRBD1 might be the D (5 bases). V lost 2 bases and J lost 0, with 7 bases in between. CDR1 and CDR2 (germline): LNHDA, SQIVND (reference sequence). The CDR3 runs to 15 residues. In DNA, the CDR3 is TGTGCCAGTAGTATAACAGGCGCGAACACCGGGGAGCTGTTTTTT. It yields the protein CASSITGANTGELFF.

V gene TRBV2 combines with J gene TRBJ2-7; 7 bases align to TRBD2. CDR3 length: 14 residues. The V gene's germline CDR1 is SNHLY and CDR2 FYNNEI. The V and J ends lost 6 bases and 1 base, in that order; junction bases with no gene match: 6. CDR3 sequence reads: CASSTFGGSYEQYF. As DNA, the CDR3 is TGTGCCAGCAGCACTTTCGGGGGGTCCTACGAGCAGTACTTC. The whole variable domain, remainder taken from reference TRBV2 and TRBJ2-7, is EPEVTQTPSHQVTQMGQEVILRCVPISNHLYFYWYRQILGQKVEFLVSFYNNEISEKSEIFDDQFSVERPDGSNFTLKIRSTKLEDSAMYFCASSTFGGSYEQYFGPGTRLTVT.

The CDR3 DNA is TGCGCCAGCAGTGAGTCAGCGCGGGGGGGCCTGAATGAGCAGTTCTTC. Translating it yields CASSESARGGLNEQFF. The chain recombines TRBV10-2 with TRBJ2-1; 9 bases line up with TRBD2. V gave up 0 bases and J gave up 7 bases; unmatched junction bases: 7. The CDR3 runs to 16 residues. The germline V gene has CDR1 WSHSY and CDR2 SAAADI.

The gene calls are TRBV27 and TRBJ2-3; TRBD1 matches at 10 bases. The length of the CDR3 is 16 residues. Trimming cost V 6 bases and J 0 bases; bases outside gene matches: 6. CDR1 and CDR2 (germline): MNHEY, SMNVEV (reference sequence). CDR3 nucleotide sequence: TGTGCCAGCAGAGATGGGACAGGGGATAGCACAGATACGCAGTATTTT. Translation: CASRDGTGDSTDTQYF.

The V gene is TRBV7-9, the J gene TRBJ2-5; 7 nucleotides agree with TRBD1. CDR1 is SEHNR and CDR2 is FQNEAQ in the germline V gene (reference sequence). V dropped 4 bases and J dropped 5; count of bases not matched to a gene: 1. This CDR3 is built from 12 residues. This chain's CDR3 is CASSSQGETQYF. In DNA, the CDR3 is TGTGCCAGCAGCTCACAGGGGGAGACCCAGTACTTC. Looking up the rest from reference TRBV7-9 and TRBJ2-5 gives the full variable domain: DTGVSQNPRHKITKRGQNVTFRCDPISEHNRLYWYRQTLGQGPEFLTYFQNEAQLEKSRLLSDRFSAERPKGSFSTLEIQRTEQGDSAMYLCASSSQGETQYFGPGTRLLVL.

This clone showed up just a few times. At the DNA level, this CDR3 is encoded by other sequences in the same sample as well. The CDR3 DNA follows: TGTGCCAGCAGCGCCAGCGGGAGCACAGATACGCAGTATTTT. Amino acids: CASSASGSTDTQYF. The V call is TRBV9, the J call TRBJ2-3; D is perhaps TRBD2 (6 bases). CDR1 and CDR2 from the germline V gene are SGDLS and YYNGEE. CDR3 length: 14 residues. V lost 3 bases and J 0 bases, leaving 8 bases between the germline ends.

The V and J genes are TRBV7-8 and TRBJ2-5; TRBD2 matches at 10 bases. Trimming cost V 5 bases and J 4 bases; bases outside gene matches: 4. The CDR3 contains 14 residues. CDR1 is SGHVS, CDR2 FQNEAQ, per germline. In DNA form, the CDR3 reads TGTGCCAGCAGCAAAAGCGGGGGGGGAGAGACCCAGTACTTC. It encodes CASSKSGGGETQYF.

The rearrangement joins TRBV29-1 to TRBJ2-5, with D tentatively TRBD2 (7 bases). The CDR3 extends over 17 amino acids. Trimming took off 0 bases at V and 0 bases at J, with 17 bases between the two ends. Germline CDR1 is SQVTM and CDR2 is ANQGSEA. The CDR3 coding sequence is TGCAGCGTTGAAGATTTTGGGGGGGCGGGTTACCAAGAGACCCAGTACTTC. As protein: CSVEDFGGAGYQETQYF.

The CDR3 bases are TGTGCCAGCATGCCCGGGGGACAGAAGCTGCCCCAGCATTTT. Translation gives CASMPGGQKLPQHF. The chain is built from TRBV27 and TRBJ1-5; 7 nucleotides agree with TRBD1. The CDR3 sequence is 14 residues long. Germline CDR1 and CDR2: MNHEY and SMNVEV (reference sequence). Trimming at V came to 7 bases and at J to 9 bases, leaving 12 bases not matched to a gene.

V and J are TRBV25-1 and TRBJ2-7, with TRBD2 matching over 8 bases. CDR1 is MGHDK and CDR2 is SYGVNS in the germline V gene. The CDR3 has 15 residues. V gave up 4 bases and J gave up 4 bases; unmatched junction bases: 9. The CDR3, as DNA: TGTGCCAGCAGTGCTCGGGGGGGGACGGCGTACGAGCAGTACTTC. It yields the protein CASSARGGTAYEQYF.

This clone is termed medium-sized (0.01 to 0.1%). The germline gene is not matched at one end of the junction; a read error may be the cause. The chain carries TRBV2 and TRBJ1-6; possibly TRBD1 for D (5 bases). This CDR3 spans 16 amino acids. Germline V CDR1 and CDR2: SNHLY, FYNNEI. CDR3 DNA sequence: TGTGCCAGCGGTGAAACAGGTGACTCCTATAATTCACCCCTCCACTTT. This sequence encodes CASGETGDSYNSPLHF.

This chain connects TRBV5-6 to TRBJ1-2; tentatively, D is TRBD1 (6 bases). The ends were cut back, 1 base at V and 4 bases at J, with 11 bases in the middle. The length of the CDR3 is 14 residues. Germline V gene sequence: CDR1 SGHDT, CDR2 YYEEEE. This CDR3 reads CASSLMGRGYGYTF. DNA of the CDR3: TGTGCCAGCAGCTTGATGGGCAGGGGCTATGGCTACACCTTC.

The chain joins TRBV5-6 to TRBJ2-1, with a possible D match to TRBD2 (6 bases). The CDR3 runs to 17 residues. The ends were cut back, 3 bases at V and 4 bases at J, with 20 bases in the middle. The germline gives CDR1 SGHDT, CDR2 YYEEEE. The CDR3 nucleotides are TGTGCCAGCAGCTCTCCGACGGGACTCCGTTTTTACAATGAGCAGTTCTTC. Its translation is CASSSPTGLRFYNEQFF.